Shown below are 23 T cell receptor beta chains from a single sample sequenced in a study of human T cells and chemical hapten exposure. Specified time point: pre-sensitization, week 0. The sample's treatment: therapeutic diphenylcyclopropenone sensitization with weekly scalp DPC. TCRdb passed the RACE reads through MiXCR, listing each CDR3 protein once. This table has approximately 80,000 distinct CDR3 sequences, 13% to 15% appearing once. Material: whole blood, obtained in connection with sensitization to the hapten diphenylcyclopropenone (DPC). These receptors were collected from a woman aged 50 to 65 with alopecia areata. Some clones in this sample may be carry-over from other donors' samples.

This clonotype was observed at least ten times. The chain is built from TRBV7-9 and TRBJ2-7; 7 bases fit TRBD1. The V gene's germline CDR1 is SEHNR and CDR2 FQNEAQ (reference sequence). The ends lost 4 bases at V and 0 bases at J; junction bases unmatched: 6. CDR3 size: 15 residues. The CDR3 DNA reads TGTGCCAGCAGCTCCCGGGACAGCAGCTCCTACGAGCAGTACTTC. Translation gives CASSSRDSSSYEQYF.

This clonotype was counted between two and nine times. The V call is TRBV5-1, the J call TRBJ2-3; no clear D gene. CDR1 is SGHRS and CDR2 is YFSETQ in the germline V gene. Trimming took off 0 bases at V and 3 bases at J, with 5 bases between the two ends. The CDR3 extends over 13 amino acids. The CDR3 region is CASSLDGTDTQYF. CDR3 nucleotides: TGCGCCAGCAGCTTGGATGGTACAGATACGCAGTATTTT.

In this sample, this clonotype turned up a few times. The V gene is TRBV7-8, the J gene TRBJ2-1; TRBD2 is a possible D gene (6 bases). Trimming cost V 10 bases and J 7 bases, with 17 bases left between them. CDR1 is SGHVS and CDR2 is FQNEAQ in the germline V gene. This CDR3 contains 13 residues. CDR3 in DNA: TGTGCCACAAGATATAGCGGCGAGAATGAGCAGTTCTTC. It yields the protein CATRYSGENEQFF.

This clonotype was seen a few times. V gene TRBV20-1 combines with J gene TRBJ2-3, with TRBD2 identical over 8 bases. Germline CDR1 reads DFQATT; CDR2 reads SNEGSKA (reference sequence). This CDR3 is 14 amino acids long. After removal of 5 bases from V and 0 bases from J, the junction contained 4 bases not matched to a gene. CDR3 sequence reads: CSALAGPSTDTQYF. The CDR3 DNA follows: TGCAGTGCTTTAGCGGGACCCAGCACAGATACGCAGTATTTT.

The CDR3 DNA follows: TGCAGCGTTGAAGCGGGACTAGTGAGCACCGGGGAGCTGTTTTTT. Translated, it gives CSVEAGLVSTGELFF. The V call is TRBV29-1, the J call TRBJ2-2; 8 bases agree with TRBD2. Germline CDR1 is SQVTM and CDR2 is ANQGSEA. CDR3 length equals 15 residues. Trimming cost V 1 base and J 4 bases; bases outside gene matches: 5.

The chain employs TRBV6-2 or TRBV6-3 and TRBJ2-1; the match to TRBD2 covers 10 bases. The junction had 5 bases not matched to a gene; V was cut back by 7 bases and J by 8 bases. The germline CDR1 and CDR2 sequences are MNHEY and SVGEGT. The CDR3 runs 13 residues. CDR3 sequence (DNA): TGTGCCAGCAATCTAGCGGGAGTCGATGAGCAGTTCTTC. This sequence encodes CASNLAGVDEQFF.

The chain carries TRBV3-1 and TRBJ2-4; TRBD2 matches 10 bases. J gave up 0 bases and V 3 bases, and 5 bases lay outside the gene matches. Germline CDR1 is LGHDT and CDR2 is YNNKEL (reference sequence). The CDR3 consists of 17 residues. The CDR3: CASSHRTSGLAKNIQYF. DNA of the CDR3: TGTGCCAGCAGCCATCGGACTAGCGGCCTAGCCAAAAACATTCAGTACTTC. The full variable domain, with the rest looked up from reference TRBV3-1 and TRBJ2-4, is DTAVSQTPKYLVTQMGNDKSIKCEQNLGHDTMYWYKQDSKKFLKIMFSYNNKELIINETVPNRFSPKSPDKAHLNLHINSLELGDSAVYFCASSHRTSGLAKNIQYFGAGTRLSVL.

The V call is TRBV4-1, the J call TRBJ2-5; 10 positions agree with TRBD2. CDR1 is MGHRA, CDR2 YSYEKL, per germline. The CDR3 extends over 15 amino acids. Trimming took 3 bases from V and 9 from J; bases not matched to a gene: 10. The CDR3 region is CASSQPGTSVSAQYF. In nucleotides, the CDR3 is TGCGCCAGCAGCCAGCCCGGGACTAGCGTTTCGGCCCAGTACTTC.

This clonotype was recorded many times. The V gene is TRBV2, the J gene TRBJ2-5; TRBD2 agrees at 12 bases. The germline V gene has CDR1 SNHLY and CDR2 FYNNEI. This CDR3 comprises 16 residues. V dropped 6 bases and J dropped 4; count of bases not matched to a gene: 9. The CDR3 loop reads CASRETSGSVTETQYF. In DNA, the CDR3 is TGTGCCAGCAGGGAGACTAGCGGGAGTGTGACAGAGACCCAGTACTTC.

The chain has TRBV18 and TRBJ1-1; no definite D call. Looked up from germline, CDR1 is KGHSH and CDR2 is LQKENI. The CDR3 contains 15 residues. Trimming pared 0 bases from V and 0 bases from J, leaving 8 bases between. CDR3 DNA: TGTGCCAGCTCACCACCCTCGGTTTTGAACACTGAAGCTTTCTTT. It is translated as CASSPPSVLNTEAFF. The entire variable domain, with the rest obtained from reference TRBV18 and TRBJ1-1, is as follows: NAGVMQNPRHLVRRRGQEARLRCSPMKGHSHVYWYRQLPEEGLKFMVYLQKENIIDESGMPKERFSAEFPKEGPSILRIQQVVRGDSAAYFCASSPPSVLNTEAFFGQGTRLTVV.

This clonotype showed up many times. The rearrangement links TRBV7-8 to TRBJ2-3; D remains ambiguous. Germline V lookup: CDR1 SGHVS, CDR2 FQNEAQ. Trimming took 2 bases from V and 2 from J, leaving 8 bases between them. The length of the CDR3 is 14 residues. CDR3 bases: TGTGCCAGCAGCTTAACTTGGTACACAGATACGCAGTATTTT. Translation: CASSLTWYTDTQYF.

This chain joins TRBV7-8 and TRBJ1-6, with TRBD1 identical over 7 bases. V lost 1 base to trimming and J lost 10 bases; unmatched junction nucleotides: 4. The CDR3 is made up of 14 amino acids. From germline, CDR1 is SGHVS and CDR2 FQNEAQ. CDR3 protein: CASSLGRDSSPLHF. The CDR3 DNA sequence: TGTGCCAGCAGCTTAGGCAGGGACAGCTCACCCCTCCACTTT.

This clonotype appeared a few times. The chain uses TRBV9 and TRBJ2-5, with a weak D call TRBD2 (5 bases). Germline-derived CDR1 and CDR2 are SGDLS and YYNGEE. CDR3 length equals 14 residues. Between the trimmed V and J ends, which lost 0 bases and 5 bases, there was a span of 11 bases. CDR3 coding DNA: TGTGCCAGCAGCGTAGGGGGAGTTCGGGAGACCCAGTACTTC. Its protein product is CASSVGGVRETQYF.

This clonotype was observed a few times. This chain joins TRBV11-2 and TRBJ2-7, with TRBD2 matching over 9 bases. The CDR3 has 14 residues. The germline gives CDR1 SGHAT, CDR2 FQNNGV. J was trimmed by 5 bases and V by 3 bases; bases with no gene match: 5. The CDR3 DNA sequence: TGTGCCAGCAGCTTGATAGCGGGAGTGAACGAGCAGTACTTC. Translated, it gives CASSLIAGVNEQYF.

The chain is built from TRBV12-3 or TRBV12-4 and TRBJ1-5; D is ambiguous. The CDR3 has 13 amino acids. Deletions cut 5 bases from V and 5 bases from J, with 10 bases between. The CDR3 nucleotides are TGTGCCAGCAGTCCACAGACGTATCAGCCCCAGCATTTT. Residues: CASSPQTYQPQHF.

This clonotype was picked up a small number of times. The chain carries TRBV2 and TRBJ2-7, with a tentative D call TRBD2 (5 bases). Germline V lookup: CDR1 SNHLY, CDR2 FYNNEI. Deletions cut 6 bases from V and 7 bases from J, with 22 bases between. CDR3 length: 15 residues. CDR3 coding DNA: TGTGCCAGCAGCGAAACGGGGTCTTCCTATGATGAGCAGTACTTC. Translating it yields CASSETGSSYDEQYF. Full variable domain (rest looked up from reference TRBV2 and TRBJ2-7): EPEVTQTPSHQVTQMGQEVILRCVPISNHLYFYWYRQILGQKVEFLVSFYNNEISEKSEIFDDQFSVERPDGSNFTLKIRSTKLEDSAMYFCASSETGSSYDEQYFGPGTRLTVT.

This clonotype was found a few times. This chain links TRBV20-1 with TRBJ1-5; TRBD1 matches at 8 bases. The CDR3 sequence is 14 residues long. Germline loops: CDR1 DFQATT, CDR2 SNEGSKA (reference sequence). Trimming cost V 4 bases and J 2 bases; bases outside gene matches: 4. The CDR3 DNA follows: TGCAGTGCTAAGCAGGGACAGGGCAATCAGCCCCAGCATTTT. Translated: CSAKQGQGNQPQHF.

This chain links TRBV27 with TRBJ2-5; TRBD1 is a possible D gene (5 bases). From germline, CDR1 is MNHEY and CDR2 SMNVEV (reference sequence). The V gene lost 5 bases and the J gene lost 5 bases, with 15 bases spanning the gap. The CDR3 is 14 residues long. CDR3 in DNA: TGTGCCAGCAGTGAACGAAGGGGTCCGGAGACCCAGTACTTC. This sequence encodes CASSERRGPETQYF.

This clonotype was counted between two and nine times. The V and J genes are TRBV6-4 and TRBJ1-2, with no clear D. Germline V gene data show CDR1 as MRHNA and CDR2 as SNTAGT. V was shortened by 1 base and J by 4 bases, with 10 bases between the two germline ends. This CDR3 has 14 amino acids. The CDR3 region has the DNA TGTGCCAGCAGTGACTATCCGTCAGCCTATGGCTACACCTTC. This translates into CASSDYPSAYGYTF.

CDR3 sequence: CASSPRDGAYEQYF. The CDR3 coding sequence is TGTGCCAGCTCACCCCGGGACGGAGCCTACGAGCAGTACTTC. The genes are TRBV18 and TRBJ2-7; D may be TRBD1 or TRBD2 (5 bases each). The CDR3 covers 14 residues. Germline V gives CDR1 KGHSH, CDR2 LQKENI. Trimming took 3 bases from V and 2 from J, leaving 11 bases between them.

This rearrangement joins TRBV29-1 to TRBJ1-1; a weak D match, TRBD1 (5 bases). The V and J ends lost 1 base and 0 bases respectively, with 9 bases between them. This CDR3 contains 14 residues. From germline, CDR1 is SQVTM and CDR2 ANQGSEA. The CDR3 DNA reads TGCAGCGTTGAAGGACAGCGCATGAACACTGAAGCTTTCTTT. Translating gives CSVEGQRMNTEAFF.

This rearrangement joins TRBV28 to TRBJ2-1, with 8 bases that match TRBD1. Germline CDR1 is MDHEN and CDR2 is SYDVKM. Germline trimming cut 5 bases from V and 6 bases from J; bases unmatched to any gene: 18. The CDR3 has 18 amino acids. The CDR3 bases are TGTGCCAGCAGTCCTCCCTCGACAGGGGCACTTAGAATCAATGAGCAGTTCTTC. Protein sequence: CASSPPSTGALRINEQFF.

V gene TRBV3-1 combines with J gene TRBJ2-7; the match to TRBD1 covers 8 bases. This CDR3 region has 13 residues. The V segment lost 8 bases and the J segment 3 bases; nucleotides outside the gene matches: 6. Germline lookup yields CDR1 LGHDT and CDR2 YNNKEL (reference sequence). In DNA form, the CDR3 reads TGTGCCAGCGGTCGACAGGGGAACTACGAGCAGTACTTC. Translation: CASGRQGNYEQYF.